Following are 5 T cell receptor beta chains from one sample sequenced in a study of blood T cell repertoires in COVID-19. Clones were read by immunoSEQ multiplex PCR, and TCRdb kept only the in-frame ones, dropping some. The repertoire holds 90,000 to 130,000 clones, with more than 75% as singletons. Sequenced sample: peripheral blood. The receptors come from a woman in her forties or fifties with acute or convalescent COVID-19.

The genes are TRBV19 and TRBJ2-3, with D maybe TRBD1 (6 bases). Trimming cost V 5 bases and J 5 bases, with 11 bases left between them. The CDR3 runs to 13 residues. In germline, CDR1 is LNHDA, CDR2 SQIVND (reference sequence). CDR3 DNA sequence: TGTGCCAGTAGTGGGAGAGGGGGAGATACGCAGTATTTT. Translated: CASSGRGGDTQYF.

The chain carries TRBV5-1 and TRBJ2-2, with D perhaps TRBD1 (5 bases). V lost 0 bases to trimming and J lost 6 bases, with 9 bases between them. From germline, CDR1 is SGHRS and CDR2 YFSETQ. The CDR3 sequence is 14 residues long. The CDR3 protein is CASSLGTRSGELFF. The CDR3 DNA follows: TGCGCCAGCAGCTTGGGGACACGGTCCGGGGAGCTGTTTTTT.

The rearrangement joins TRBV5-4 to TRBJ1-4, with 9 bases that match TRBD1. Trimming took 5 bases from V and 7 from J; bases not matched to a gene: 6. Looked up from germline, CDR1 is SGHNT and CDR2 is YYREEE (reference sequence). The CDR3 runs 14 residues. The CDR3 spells CASSTGQGSEKLFF. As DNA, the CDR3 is TGTGCCAGCAGTACCGGACAGGGGAGTGAAAAACTGTTTTTT.

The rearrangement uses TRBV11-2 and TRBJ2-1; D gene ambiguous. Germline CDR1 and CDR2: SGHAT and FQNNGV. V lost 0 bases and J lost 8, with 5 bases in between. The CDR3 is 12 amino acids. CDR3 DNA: TGTGCCAGCAGCTTAGATCTCGATGAGCAGTTCTTC. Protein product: CASSLDLDEQFF. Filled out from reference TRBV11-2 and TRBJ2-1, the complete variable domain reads EAGVAQSPRYKIIEKRQSVAFWCNPISGHATLYWYQQILGQGPKLLIQFQNNGVVDDSQLPKDRFSAERLKGVDSTLKIQPAKLEDSAVYLCASSLDLDEQFFGPGTRLTVL.

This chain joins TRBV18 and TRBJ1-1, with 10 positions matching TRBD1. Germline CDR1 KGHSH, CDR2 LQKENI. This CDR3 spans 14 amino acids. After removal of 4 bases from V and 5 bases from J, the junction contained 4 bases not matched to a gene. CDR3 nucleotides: TGTGCCAGCTCACGGGACAGGGGTCGTACTGAAGCTTTCTTT. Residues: CASSRDRGRTEAFF.